This T cell receptor (beta chain) came from a study of blood T cell repertoires in COVID-19. Germline CDR1 is DFQATT and CDR2 is SNEGSKA (reference sequence). V lost 4 bases and J lost 5; bases outside the gene matches: 0. CDR3 length equals 11 residues. Sequenced by immunoSEQ multiplex PCR; TCRdb stores in-frame clones only, minus some. The data show about 83,000 clones, with around 87% seen just once and about 8.5% held by the top ten. The origin of this receptor is a man older than 75 with active or convalescent COVID-19. The sample consisted of peripheral blood. The chain recombines TRBV20-1 with TRBJ2-3; TRBD2 matches at 7 bases. CDR3 nucleotide sequence: TGCAGTGCTAAGCGGGGAGATACGCAGTATTTT. Protein product: CSAKRGDTQYF.